The 15 T cell receptor beta chains given below trace back to one sample, sequenced in a study of blood T cell repertoires in COVID-19. Profiled with immunoSEQ multiplex PCR; TCRdb holds only in-frame clones, not every one. The table lists 150,000 to 200,000 clones, around four fifths of them singletons. Sequencing was carried out using PBMCs or T cells enriched from blood (not recorded which). The receptors here all came from a man in his forties or fifties who had recovered from COVID-19.

The chain has TRBV6-5 and TRBJ1-3, with D hard to call. Germline V gene sequence: CDR1 MNHEY, CDR2 SVGAGI. This CDR3 contains 15 residues. Trimming removed 2 bases at V and 0 bases at J, with 8 bases between. CDR3 in DNA: TGTGCCAGCAGTTACCTTGCAGGCTCTGGAAACACCATATATTTT. It yields the protein CASSYLAGSGNTIYF.

The gene calls are TRBV7-2 and TRBJ2-3; 7 bases line up with TRBD2. Unmatched junction bases numbered 7, after V lost 6 bases and J lost 1 base. The CDR3 is 15 residues long. The germline CDR1 and CDR2 sequences are SGHTA and FQGNSA. The CDR3 bases are TGTGCCAGCAGTCGGGACTATCAACGCACAGATACGCAGTATTTT. Residues: CASSRDYQRTDTQYF.

The chain carries TRBV19 and TRBJ2-2; 8 bases match TRBD2. Germline values: CDR1 LNHDA, CDR2 SQIVND (reference sequence). V shed 7 bases and J 5 bases; nucleotides not matched to a gene: 15. The CDR3 runs 17 residues. The CDR3: CASKAPISGARTGELFF. CDR3 coding DNA: TGTGCCAGTAAAGCCCCTATTAGCGGGGCCAGAACCGGGGAGCTGTTTTTT.

This clone was counted a few times. The chain is built from TRBV2 and TRBJ1-6; unclear D gene. CDR3 length: 14 residues. Germline V CDR1 and CDR2: SNHLY, FYNNEI. The V and J ends lost 8 bases and 10 bases respectively, with 18 bases between them. CDR3 sequence (DNA): TGTGCCAGCGGCGAGACAACGATTGAGTCACCCCTCCACTTT. Protein: CASGETTIESPLHF.

J is TRBJ1-6 and V is TRBV4-3; D is perhaps TRBD1 (6 bases). Trimming stripped 0 bases from V and 3 bases from J, with 12 bases between. This CDR3 is 17 amino acids long. In germline, CDR1 is LGHNA, CDR2 YSLEER. The CDR3 region is CASSQEHRVRYNSPLHF. The CDR3 nucleotides are TGCGCCAGCAGCCAAGAACACAGGGTTCGCTATAATTCACCCCTCCACTTT.

This clone was observed a few times. The rearrangement uses TRBV4-2 and TRBJ1-4, with 9 positions matching TRBD1. Germline assignment: CDR1 LGHNA and CDR2 YNFKEQ. The CDR3 sequence is 16 residues long. Trimming took 0 bases from V and 5 from J; bases not matched to a gene: 4. In nucleotides, the CDR3 is TGTGCCAGCAGCCAAGACCAAGGGACAGGGAATGAAAAACTGTTTTTT. Protein: CASSQDQGTGNEKLFF.

The chain uses TRBV7-3 and TRBJ2-1, with TRBD2 matching 15 bases. V was pared by 0 bases and J by 10 bases, with 10 bases of the junction left unmatched. CDR1 and CDR2 (germline): SGHTA, FQGTGA. The length of the CDR3 is 18 residues. CDR3 sequence (DNA): TGTGCCAGCAGCTTAACCCCGTGGACTAGCGGGAGGGCGGGGGAGCAGTTCTTC. Translating gives CASSLTPWTSGRAGEQFF.

The chain employs TRBV7-2 and TRBJ2-1, with 8 positions matching TRBD2. Germline CDR1 is SGHTA and CDR2 is FQGNSA. The CDR3 is made up of 15 amino acids. J was trimmed by 1 base and V by 1 base; bases with no gene match: 0. The CDR3: CASSLGLASYNEQFF. DNA of the CDR3: TGTGCCAGCAGCTTAGGACTAGCGTCCTACAATGAGCAGTTCTTC. The full variable domain, completed using reference TRBV7-2 and TRBJ2-1, is GAGVSQSPSNKVTEKGKDVELRCDPISGHTALYWYRQSLGQGLEFLIYFQGNSAPDKSGLPSDRFSAERTGGSVSTLTIQRTQQEDSAVYLCASSLGLASYNEQFFGPGTRLTVL.

The rearrangement links TRBV5-1 to TRBJ1-1; no reliable D call. With 2 bases removed from V and 7 bases from J, the gap between germline ends came to 24 bases. Germline V gives CDR1 SGHRS, CDR2 YFSETQ. The CDR3 has 17 residues. The CDR3 region is CASSLLPHMGALVEAFF. CDR3 coding DNA: TGCGCCAGCAGCTTATTACCACACATGGGAGCCCTCGTTGAAGCTTTCTTT.

The gene calls are TRBV7-9 and TRBJ1-2; 8 bases are a match to TRBD1. This CDR3 comprises 13 residues. Germline lookup yields CDR1 SEHNR and CDR2 FQNEAQ (reference sequence). V lost 8 bases, J lost 6 bases, and 8 bases stayed unmatched. CDR3: CASVVTGGDGYTF. The CDR3 region has the DNA TGTGCCAGCGTAGTCACAGGGGGAGATGGCTACACCTTC.

The chain links TRBV4-3 to TRBJ2-2; the D gene is possibly TRBD1 (6 bases). The CDR3 is 16 residues long. Germline V gene sequence: CDR1 LGHNA, CDR2 YSLEER. V gave up 0 bases and J gave up 3 bases, with 11 bases separating them. The DNA of the CDR3 is TGCGCCAGCAGCCAAGAACCAGGGGCGGACACCGGGGAGCTGTTTTTT. Translated: CASSQEPGADTGELFF.

The J gene is TRBJ1-1, the V gene TRBV11-1; D is ambiguous. The CDR3 has 13 amino acids. Germline V gives CDR1 SGHAT, CDR2 FQDESV (reference sequence). The V and J ends lost 1 base and 6 bases respectively, with 9 bases between them. Here the CDR3 reads CASSLESRSEAFF. The CDR3 DNA follows: TGTGCCAGCAGCTTAGAATCGAGGTCTGAAGCTTTCTTT.

The chain combines TRBV28 with TRBJ1-1; weak D call: TRBD1 (5 bases). The CDR3 extends over 12 amino acids. V dropped 6 bases and J dropped 7 bases, with 12 bases sitting between them. CDR1 and CDR2 from the germline V gene are MDHEN and SYDVKM. Here the CDR3 DNA reads TGTGCCAGCAGCGGGAGGGGCAGTGAAGCTTTCTTT. Its translation: CASSGRGSEAFF. The whole variable domain, filled in from reference TRBV28 and TRBJ1-1, reads DVKVTQSSRYLVKRTGEKVFLECVQDMDHENMFWYRQDPGLGLRLIYFSYDVKMKEKGDIPEGYSVSREKKERFSLILESASTNQTSMYLCASSGRGSEAFFGQGTRLTVV.

The chain joins TRBV11-2 to TRBJ1-4, with D possibly being TRBD1 (6 bases). Trimming took 2 bases from V and 15 from J, leaving 16 bases between them. Germline V lookup: CDR1 SGHAT, CDR2 FQNNGV. This CDR3 is built from 13 residues. The CDR3 sequence: CASSLSQGRGVFF. CDR3 DNA: TGTGCCAGCAGCTTATCTCAGGGGAGAGGGGTGTTTTTT.

CDR3 in amino acids: CASSYSQGLGGQFF. The CDR3 nucleotides read TGTGCCAGCAGTTACTCCCAGGGATTGGGTGGGCAGTTCTTC. The chain employs TRBV6-5 and TRBJ2-1; a possible D gene is TRBD1 (5 bases). From germline, CDR1 is MNHEY and CDR2 SVGAGI. V dropped 0 bases and J dropped 12 bases, with 15 bases sitting between them. The CDR3 sequence is 14 residues long.